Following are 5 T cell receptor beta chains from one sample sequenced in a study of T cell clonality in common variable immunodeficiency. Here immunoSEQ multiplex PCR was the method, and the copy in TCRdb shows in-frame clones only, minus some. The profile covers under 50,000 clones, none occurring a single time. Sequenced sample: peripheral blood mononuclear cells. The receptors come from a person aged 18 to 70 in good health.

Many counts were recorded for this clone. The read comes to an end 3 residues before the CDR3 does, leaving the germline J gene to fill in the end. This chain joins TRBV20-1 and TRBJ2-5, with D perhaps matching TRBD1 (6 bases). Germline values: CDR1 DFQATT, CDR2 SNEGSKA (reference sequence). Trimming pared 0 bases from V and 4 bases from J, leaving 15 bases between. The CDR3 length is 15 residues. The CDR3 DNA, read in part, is TGCAGTGCTAGAGATGGGAACAGGGTGGGAGAGACC. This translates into CSARDGNRVGET. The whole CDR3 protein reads CSARDGNRVGETQYF.

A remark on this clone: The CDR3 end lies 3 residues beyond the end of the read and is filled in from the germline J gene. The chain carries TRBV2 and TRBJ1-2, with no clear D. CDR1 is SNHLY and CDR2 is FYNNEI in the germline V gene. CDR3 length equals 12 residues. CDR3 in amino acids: CASSYSPYDYTF. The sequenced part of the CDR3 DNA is TGTGCCAGCAGCTATTCACCCTACGAC.

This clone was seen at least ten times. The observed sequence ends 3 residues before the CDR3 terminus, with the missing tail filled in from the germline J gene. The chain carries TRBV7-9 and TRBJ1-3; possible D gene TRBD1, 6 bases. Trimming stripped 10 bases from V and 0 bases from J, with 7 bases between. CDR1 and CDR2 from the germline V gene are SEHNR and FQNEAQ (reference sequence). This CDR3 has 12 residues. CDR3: CAMGASGNTIYF. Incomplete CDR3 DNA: TGTGCCATGGGGGCCTCTGGAAACACC.

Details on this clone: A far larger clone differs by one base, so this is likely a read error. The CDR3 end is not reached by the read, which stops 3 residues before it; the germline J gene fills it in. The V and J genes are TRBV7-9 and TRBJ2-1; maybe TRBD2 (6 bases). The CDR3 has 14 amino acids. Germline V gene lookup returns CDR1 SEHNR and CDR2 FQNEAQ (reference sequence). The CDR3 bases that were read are TGTGCCAGGAGCTTAGTCTTCGGAGGGGATGAG. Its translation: CARSLVFGGDE. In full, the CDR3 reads CARSLVFGGDEQFF.

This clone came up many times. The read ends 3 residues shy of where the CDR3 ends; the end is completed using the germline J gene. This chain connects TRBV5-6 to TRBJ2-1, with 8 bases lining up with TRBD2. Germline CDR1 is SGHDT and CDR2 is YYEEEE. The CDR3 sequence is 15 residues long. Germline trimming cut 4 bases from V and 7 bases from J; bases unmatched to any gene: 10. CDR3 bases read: TGTGCCAGCAGCCCAGTGGGGGCGGGAGGAAATGAG. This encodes CASSPVGAGGNE. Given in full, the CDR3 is CASSPVGAGGNEQFF.